There are many counts of the clone carrying this T cell receptor beta chain. The sample comes from a study of CDR3 diversity in severe acne. TCRdb re-analysed the PCR reads in MiXCR, keeping a single row per CDR3 protein. The repertoire holds more than 70,000 distinct CDR3 sequences, 45% to 50% seen once, with approximately 10% in the top ten. This CDR3 has 16 amino acids. The V and J ends lost 8 bases and 1 base, in that order; junction bases with no gene match: 12. This sequence was found in a male donor with severe acne vulgaris. Source material: blood. J is TRBJ2-7 and V is TRBV12-3 or TRBV12-4, with TRBD1 matching 9 bases. In DNA form, the CDR3 reads TGTGCCAGCGGTAACCAACAGGGGGCTGGGTCCTACGAGCAGTACTTC. This sequence encodes CASGNQQGAGSYEQYF.